The 7 T cell receptor beta chains given below trace back to one sample, sequenced in a study of T cell responses to AZD1222 COVID-19 vaccine (dated by TCRdb to 2020 to 2022). The receptor library was made with the immunoSEQ multiplex PCR assay. The immuneACCESS repertoire file appears here via TCRdb, limited to in-frame rearrangements. These files lack a portion of the clones; in checked studies, under half of the deficit traces to unresolved V genes, and the cause of the others is not known. In this sample the table shows approximately 75,000 clones, about nine tenths of which occur a single time. 1.2% to 1.5% of the sample rests with the top ten. This sample's time point label indicates: about 28 days (+/-7) after the second vaccine dose. The starting material was peripheral blood, obtained 28 days after the second AZD1222 dose. These TCRs come from an adult who received the AZD1222 COVID-19 vaccine.

The rearrangement links TRBV3-1 (or the pseudogene TRBV3-2) to TRBJ2-5, with no clear D. V lost 4 bases, J lost 4 bases, and 4 bases lay in between. CDR3 length equals 11 residues. Germline values: CDR1 LGHDT, CDR2 YNNKEL (reference sequence). The CDR3 sequence: CASSRLETQYF. DNA of the CDR3: TGTGCCAGCAGCCGGCTAGAGACCCAGTACTTC.

The V and J genes are TRBV13 and TRBJ2-2; possible D gene TRBD1, 6 bases. The germline V gene has CDR1 PRHDT and CDR2 FYEKMQ (reference sequence). This CDR3 region has 16 residues. Trimming pared 4 bases from V and 5 bases from J, leaving 17 bases between. In nucleotides, the CDR3 is TGTGCCAGCAGCTCCCGACAGGTTGTAGGAACCGGGGAGCTGTTTTTT. It is translated as CASSSRQVVGTGELFF.

The V and J genes are TRBV9 and TRBJ1-6; perhaps TRBD1 as D (5 bases). Trimming shortened V by 0 bases and J by 9 bases, and 13 bases separated the two germline ends. There are 15 residues in the CDR3. The V gene's germline CDR1 is SGDLS and CDR2 YYNGEE. The CDR3 DNA sequence: TGTGCCAGCAGCGTAGCGCCGGGACTAGGTTCACCCCTCCACTTT. It specifies CASSVAPGLGSPLHF.

The rearrangement joins TRBV5-1 to TRBJ1-2; D ambiguous. Germline V CDR1 and CDR2: SGHRS, YFSETQ. Trimming shortened V by 5 bases and J by 2 bases, and 13 bases separated the two germline ends. The CDR3 has 14 residues. The CDR3 bases are TGCGCCAGCAGGGTTCGAGCATCGAACTATGGCTACACCTTC. It encodes CASRVRASNYGYTF.

V is TRBV6-5 and J is TRBJ2-7; D gene uncertain. With 6 bases removed from V and 0 bases from J, the gap between germline ends came to 12 bases. The length of the CDR3 is 14 residues. CDR1 MNHEY and CDR2 SVGAGI come from the germline V gene. This CDR3 is CASSEDAASYEQYF. As DNA, the CDR3 is TGTGCCAGCAGCGAGGACGCCGCCTCCTACGAGCAGTACTTC.

The chain links TRBV9 to TRBJ2-3; D gene unclear. Trimming took 5 bases from V and 6 from J, leaving 10 bases between them. Germline CDR1 is SGDLS and CDR2 is YYNGEE. This CDR3 contains 12 residues. The CDR3 reads CASSSIGDTQYF. The CDR3 DNA follows: TGTGCCAGCAGTTCGATTGGGGATACGCAGTATTTT.

V gene TRBV5-1 combines with J gene TRBJ1-3, with D uncertain. Germline V gene sequence: CDR1 SGHRS, CDR2 YFSETQ. The length of the CDR3 is 15 residues. The V end was cut by 4 bases, the J end by 4 bases, with 15 bases between. The CDR3 is CASSLGDGLGNTIYF. DNA of the CDR3: TGCGCCAGCAGCCTGGGAGACGGGTTGGGAAACACCATATATTTT. Complete variable domain (other parts from reference TRBV5-1 and TRBJ1-3): KAGVTQTPRYLIKTRGQQVTLSCSPISGHRSVSWYQQTPGQGLQFLFEYFSETQRNKGNFPGRFSGRQFSNSRSEMNVSTLELGDSALYLCASSLGDGLGNTIYFGEGSWLTVV.